These T cell receptor beta chains were read from a single sample in a study of cytomegalovirus exposure and HLA in healthy donors. Measured with immunoSEQ multiplex PCR; TCRdb has only the in-frame clones, and not every one. The table includes 100,000 to 150,000 clones, around 82% detected once. The sample consisted of PBMCs. These receptors all stem from a female donor in good health and CMV-seronegative. Both conserved end residues are part of each CDR3. Each record gives: J gene, clone size, V gene, D gene, CDR3 DNA, CDR3 protein. A D gene is named only where the DNA matches it firmly. Clone size is not always given. Where it is, it says once, few, many or a class for expanded clones.

TRBJ1-1	-	TRBV2	-	TGTGCCAGCAGACCCGGGCAGGGTAGGACTGAAGCTTTCTTT	CASRPGQGRTEAFF
TRBJ2-5	once	TRBV9	-	TGTGCCAGCAGCGTAGGAGGAGGAAGTAACCAAGAGACCCAGTACTTC	CASSVGGGSNQETQYF
TRBJ2-1	-	TRBV5-1	TRBD2	TGCGCCAGCAGCTTACTAGCGGGGGTACGTAACAATGAGCAGTTCTTC	CASSLLAGVRNNEQFF
TRBJ1-3	-	TRBV28	-	TGTGCCAGCAGCCGAACAGGGAACTCTGGAAACACCATATATTTT	CASSRTGNSGNTIYF
TRBJ1-5	-	TRBV7-8	-	TGTGCCAGCAGCTACAGGCCGAATCAGCCCCAGCATTTT	CASSYRPNQPQHF
TRBJ2-1	-	TRBV25-1	-	TGTGCCAGCAGTGGGGCAGCCAGCTCCTACAATGAGCAGTTCTTC	CASSGAASSYNEQFF
TRBJ2-4	-	TRBV7-8	TRBD1	TGTGCCAGCAGCTCATCCGGGACAGGGTTCTTCTGTCAGTACTTC	CASSSSGTGFFCQYF
TRBJ1-5	-	TRBV5-1	-	TGCGCCAGCAGCTTTGTCCCTTTGGGCTCCTACGCTCCCAATCAGCCCCAGCATTTT	CASSFVPLGSYAPNQPQHF
TRBJ2-4	-	TRBV29-1	-	TGCAGCGCCTTGGACTTGGGCAAAAACATTCAGTACTTC	CSALDLGKNIQYF
TRBJ1-6	-	TRBV4-1	TRBD1	TGCGCCAGCAGCCAAGATCTAGGACAGGGAGCCTCACCCCTCCACTTT	CASSQDLGQGASPLHF
TRBJ1-1	-	TRBV6-1	-	TGTGCCAGCAGTGAATGGGGGAGGTTTTGGGCTTTCTTT	CASSEWGRFWAFF
TRBJ2-3	-	TRBV6-4	TRBD2	TGTGCCAGCAGTGACTCCCATAGCGGGGGTGGCACAGATACGCAGTATTTT	CASSDSHSGGGTDTQYF
TRBJ2-7	-	TRBV7-9	-	TGTGCCAGCGGGAGACTCTACGAGCAGTACTTC	CASGRLYEQYF
TRBJ2-3	-	TRBV6-1	-	TGTGCCAGCAGCGGACAGCCTAGCACAGATACGCAGTATTTT	CASSGQPSTDTQYF
TRBJ2-3	-	TRBV6-1	TRBD2	TGTGCCAGCAGTGAAAACCCCCAGGGACTAGCGGGGGGGCCGCCAGATACGCAGTATTTT	CASSENPQGLAGGPPDTQYF
TRBJ2-6	-	TRBV2	-	TGTGCCAGCAGACGGGGAGCGGTTGTGACCAACGTCCTGACTTTC	CASRRGAVVTNVLTF
TRBJ2-3	-	TRBV5-1	TRBD2	TGCGCCAGCAGCTGGGGTAGCGGGGGGAGCACAGATACGCAGTATTTT	CASSWGSGGSTDTQYF
TRBJ2-7	-	TRBV19	TRBD1	TGTGCCAGTAGTATAAACGCAGGGGGCCCCTACGAGCAGTACTTC	CASSINAGGPYEQYF
TRBJ2-3	-	TRBV10-3	TRBD2	TGTGCCATCAGTGGATTCGGGACTAGCGGCACCACAGATACGCAGTATTTT	CAISGFGTSGTTDTQYF
TRBJ2-5	-	TRBV6-6	TRBD2	TGTGCCAGCACCTTTGGGGGGGGCCAAGAGACCCAGTACTTC	CASTFGGGQETQYF
TRBJ2-3	few	TRBV25-1	TRBD2	TGTGCCAGCAGTGTAGCGGGGTCCTCGGATACGCAGTATTTT	CASSVAGSSDTQYF
TRBJ2-1	-	TRBV6-1	TRBD2	TGTGCCAGCAGTCCATTCGGCGGGGGGTACAATGAGCAGTTCTTC	CASSPFGGGYNEQFF
TRBJ2-2	-	TRBV6-1	TRBD2	TGTGCCAGCAGTGAAGCGCGATGGGGAACTAGCGGGGGGCCATACCGGGCACCCGGGGAGCTGTTTTTT	CASSEARWGTSGGPYRAPGELFF
TRBJ2-1	-	TRBV2	-	TGTGCCAGCAGTGAATTCGACAGTAGGAAATTCTACAATGAGCAGTTCTTC	CASSEFDSRKFYNEQFF
TRBJ2-1	-	TRBV7-3	-	TGTGCCAGCAGCTTAACGGTGGCCAATGAGCAGTTCTTC	CASSLTVANEQFF
TRBJ2-5	-	TRBV30	TRBD2	TGTGCCTGGAGTGTACTGAGCGGGGGAGAGACCCAGTACTTC	CAWSVLSGGETQYF
TRBJ1-1	-	TRBV29-1	-	TGCAGCGTCGCCATACAGGGCGCGAACACTGAAGCTTTCTTT	CSVAIQGANTEAFF
TRBJ2-7	-	TRBV5-4	TRBD1	TGTGCCAGCAGCCCCCCGGGACAGGGCTCCTACGAGCAGTACTTC	CASSPPGQGSYEQYF
TRBJ2-3	-	TRBV20-1	-	TGCAGTGCTATCGATTCCCGGGCGCAGTATTTT	CSAIDSRAQYF
TRBJ2-1	-	TRBV10-3	TRBD2	TGTGCCATCAGTCCGCAGACTAGCGGGAGAGAGCAGTTCTTC	CAISPQTSGREQFF
TRBJ2-1	-	TRBV5-4	TRBD1	TGTGCCAGCAGCTTGGGGGGACAGGGGGCGAGTGAGCAGTTCTTC	CASSLGGQGASEQFF
TRBJ2-3	-	TRBV4-1	TRBD2	TGCGCCAGCAGCTTACCCCCTAGCGGGGGGACAGATACGCAGTATTTT	CASSLPPSGGTDTQYF
TRBJ1-4	-	TRBV12-5	-	TGTGCTAGTGGTTTGGGATCGGGGTCAACTAATGAAAAACTGTTTTTT	CASGLGSGSTNEKLFF
TRBJ2-1	-	TRBV18	-	TGTGCCAGCTCAAATACACGAGGCCAGGGCAATGAGCAGTTCTTC	CASSNTRGQGNEQFF
TRBJ2-5	-	TRBV2	-	TGTGCCAGCAGTCCACAGGGTGTTTTAGGAGAGACCCAGTACTTC	CASSPQGVLGETQYF
TRBJ2-5	-	TRBV13	TRBD2	TGTGCCAGCAGACCCGGCGGGAGGGCCTCTGGGGAGACCCAGTACTTC	CASRPGGRASGETQYF
TRBJ2-7	-	TRBV28	-	TGTGCCACCGAGTGGGGGCTAGGCGAGCAGTACTTC	CATEWGLGEQYF
TRBJ2-1	-	TRBV27	-	TGTGCCAGCAGTTCAGGGTTCTCCTACAATGAGCAGTTCTTC	CASSSGFSYNEQFF
TRBJ1-2	few	TRBV7-3	TRBD1	TGTGCCAGCAGCTCAACGGACAGGGTCTATGGCTACACCTTC	CASSSTDRVYGYTF
TRBJ2-1	-	TRBV6-5	TRBD2	TGTGCCAGCAGTGGCCTGGCTAGCGGGGCAAATGAGCAGTTCTTC	CASSGLASGANEQFF
TRBJ1-5	-	TRBV19	-	TGTGCCAGTAGTATAGCCCAGGGCCGATATCAGCCCCAGCATTTT	CASSIAQGRYQPQHF
TRBJ1-1	-	TRBV7-2	-	TGTGCCAGCAGCCAGGGAAAGAACACTGAAGCTTTCTTT	CASSQGKNTEAFF